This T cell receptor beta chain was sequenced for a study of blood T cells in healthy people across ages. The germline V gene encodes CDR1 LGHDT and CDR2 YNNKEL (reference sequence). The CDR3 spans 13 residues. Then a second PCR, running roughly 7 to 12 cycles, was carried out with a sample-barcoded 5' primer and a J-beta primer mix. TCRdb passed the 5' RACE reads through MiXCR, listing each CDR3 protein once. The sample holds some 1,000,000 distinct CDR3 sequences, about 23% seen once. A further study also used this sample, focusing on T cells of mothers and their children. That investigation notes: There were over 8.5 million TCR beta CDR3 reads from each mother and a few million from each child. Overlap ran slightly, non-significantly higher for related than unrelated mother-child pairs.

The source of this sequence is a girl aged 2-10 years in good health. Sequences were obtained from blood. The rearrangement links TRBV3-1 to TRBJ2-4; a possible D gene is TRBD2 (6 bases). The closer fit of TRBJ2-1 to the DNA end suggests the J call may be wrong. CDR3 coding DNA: TGTGCCAGCAGCCAAATTCGACTAGGAGAGCAGTTCTTC. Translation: CASSQIRLGEQFF.